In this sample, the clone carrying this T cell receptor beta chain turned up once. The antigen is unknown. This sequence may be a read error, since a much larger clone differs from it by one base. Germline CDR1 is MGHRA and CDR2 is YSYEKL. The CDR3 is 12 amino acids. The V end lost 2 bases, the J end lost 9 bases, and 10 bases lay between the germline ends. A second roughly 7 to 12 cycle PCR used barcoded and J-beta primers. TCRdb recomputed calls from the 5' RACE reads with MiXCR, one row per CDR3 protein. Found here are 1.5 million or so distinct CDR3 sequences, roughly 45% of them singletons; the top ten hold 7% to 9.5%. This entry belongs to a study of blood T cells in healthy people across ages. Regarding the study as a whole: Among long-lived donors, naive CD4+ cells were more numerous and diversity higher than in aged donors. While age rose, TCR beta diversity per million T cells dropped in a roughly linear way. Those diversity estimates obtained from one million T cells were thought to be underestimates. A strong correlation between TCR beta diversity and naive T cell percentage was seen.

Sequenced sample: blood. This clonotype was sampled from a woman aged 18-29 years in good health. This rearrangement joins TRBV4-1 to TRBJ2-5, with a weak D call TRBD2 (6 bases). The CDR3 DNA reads TGCGCCAGCAGCCAACCGTGGGAGGCCCAGTACTTC. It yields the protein CASSQPWEAQYF.